The 19 T cell receptor beta chains below were found in one sample sequenced in a study of blood T cell repertoires in COVID-19 (dated by TCRdb to the early 2020s). The library was made by the immunoSEQ multiplex PCR assay. TCRdb mirrors the immuneACCESS table, restricted to in-frame sequences. Some clones are absent from its copies; in checked studies, under half trace to an unresolved V gene, and the reason for the others is unknown. For this sample there are some 200,000 clones; around 73% appear just once. The ten largest clones take up approximately 15% of the sample. Material: PBMCs or T cells enriched from blood (not recorded which). These receptors were taken from a woman aged 50 to 60 who had recovered from COVID-19.

The chain uses TRBV11-2 and TRBJ2-7; 7 positions match TRBD1. CDR1 SGHAT and CDR2 FQNNGV come from the germline V gene. This CDR3 has 15 amino acids. The J segment lost 2 bases and the V segment lost 3 bases, leaving 7 bases of the junction unmatched. The CDR3 spells CASSFPRDRTYEQYF. The DNA for the CDR3 is TGTGCCAGCAGCTTTCCGAGGGACAGAACCTACGAGCAGTACTTC.

V gene TRBV30 combines with J gene TRBJ1-1, with TRBD1 as a possible D gene (5 bases). CDR1 is GTSNPN, CDR2 SVGIG, per germline (reference sequence). This CDR3 has 15 residues. V dropped 0 bases and J dropped 3 bases, with 14 bases sitting between them. DNA of the CDR3: TGTGCCTGGAGTGTACGGTGGACAAGTTACACTGAAGCTTTCTTT. Translated: CAWSVRWTSYTEAFF.

This clone occurred once. The chain has TRBV7-2 and TRBJ2-1, with D perhaps TRBD2 (5 bases). The V gene lost 8 bases and the J gene lost 10 bases, with 18 bases spanning the gap. This CDR3 is 13 amino acids long. CDR1 is SGHTA and CDR2 is FQGNSA in the germline V gene. The CDR3 here is CASSLGADLEQFF. The CDR3, as DNA: TGTGCCAGCTCCCTTGGAGCGGACTTAGAGCAGTTCTTC.

The sample holds a few counts of this clone. The chain is built from TRBV29-1 and TRBJ2-1, with 9 bases fitting TRBD2. This CDR3 contains 17 residues. Germline V gene sequence: CDR1 SQVTM, CDR2 ANQGSEA. V was pared by 3 bases and J by 5 bases, with 14 bases of the junction left unmatched. The CDR3 DNA reads as TGCAGCGTTGAGAGATTGAGGGCTAGCGGGGCCAACAATGAGCAGTTCTTC. It yields the protein CSVERLRASGANNEQFF.

The J gene is TRBJ1-1, the V gene TRBV9; D is possibly TRBD1 (6 bases). Trimming stripped 0 bases from V and 6 bases from J, with 15 bases between. The CDR3 runs to 15 residues. Looked up from germline, CDR1 is SGDLS and CDR2 is YYNGEE. This CDR3 reads CASSVVAGAAAEAFF. The CDR3 DNA follows: TGTGCCAGCAGCGTAGTGGCAGGGGCCGCTGCTGAAGCTTTCTTT. Full variable domain (remainder filled in from reference TRBV9 and TRBJ1-1): DSGVTQTPKHLITATGQRVTLRCSPRSGDLSVYWYQQSLDQGLQFLIQYYNGEERAKGNILERFSAQQFPDLHSELNLSSLELGDSALYFCASSVVAGAAAEAFFGQGTRLTVV.

The gene calls are TRBV27 and TRBJ2-3; 7 positions match TRBD1. The germline V gene has CDR1 MNHEY and CDR2 SMNVEV (reference sequence). The CDR3 loop spans 12 amino acids. V gave up 7 bases and J gave up 6 bases; unmatched junction bases: 4. CDR3 region: CASTRGGDTQYF. The CDR3 DNA is TGTGCCAGCACCCGAGGGGGCGATACGCAGTATTTT.

This chain links TRBV6-5 with TRBJ1-2; perhaps TRBD1 as D (6 bases). The length of the CDR3 is 15 residues. The germline V and J ends were trimmed by 4 bases and 1 base, with 13 bases remaining between them. Per the germline V gene, CDR1 is MNHEY and CDR2 is SVGAGI. The CDR3 sequence: CASSSRTEYNYGYTF. The CDR3 DNA sequence: TGTGCCAGCAGTTCCAGGACAGAATATAACTATGGCTACACCTTC.

The genes are TRBV5-1 and TRBJ2-1; D is uncertain. The V gene lost 0 bases and the J gene lost 4 bases, with 8 bases spanning the gap. The CDR3 is made up of 14 amino acids. The V gene's germline CDR1 is SGHRS and CDR2 YFSETQ. The DNA for the CDR3 is TGCGCCAGCAGCTTGGGGGCAGGTTACAATGAGCAGTTCTTC. It codes for CASSLGAGYNEQFF.

Comments on this clone: The junction departs from germline at one end; a sequencing error may be responsible. The J gene is TRBJ2-5, the V gene TRBV2; 7 positions match TRBD1. The CDR3 consists of 14 residues. Germline values: CDR1 SNHLY, CDR2 FYNNEI. This CDR3 is CASSQAGGRETQYF. The CDR3 DNA reads TGTGCCAGCAGTCAAGCAGGGGGTCGGGAGACCCAGTACTTC.

The chain has TRBV19 and TRBJ2-1, with D possibly being TRBD2 (6 bases). V lost 0 bases, J lost 4 bases, and 16 bases lay in between. The CDR3 covers 17 residues. The germline gives CDR1 LNHDA, CDR2 SQIVND (reference sequence). The CDR3 sequence: CASSIEPRGTSYNEQFF. The CDR3, as DNA: TGTGCCAGTAGTATAGAGCCTCGGGGGACGAGTTACAATGAGCAGTTCTTC.

This clone appeared many times. This chain connects TRBV2 to TRBJ2-7; TRBD1 matches 7 bases. Germline V gives CDR1 SNHLY, CDR2 FYNNEI. The CDR3 is 15 residues long. V shed 8 bases, J shed 6 bases, and the junction held 16 bases outside the gene matches. CDR3 sequence reads: CASSERGGERGEQYF. The DNA of the CDR3 is TGTGCCAGCTCCGAGAGAGGGGGCGAGAGGGGCGAGCAGTACTTC.

The chain couples TRBV19 to TRBJ1-6; D might be TRBD1 (6 bases). V lost 6 bases, J lost 4 bases, and 16 bases lay in between. The CDR3 has 16 amino acids. The germline gives CDR1 LNHDA, CDR2 SQIVND (reference sequence). The CDR3 region is CASRTLGTSYNSPLHF. The DNA for the CDR3 is TGTGCCAGTAGGACCTTAGGGACATCTTATAATTCACCCCTCCACTTT.

V is TRBV4-1 and J is TRBJ2-1; 8 bases align to TRBD2. Germline-derived CDR1 and CDR2 are MGHRA and YSYEKL. CDR3 length equals 15 residues. V shed 5 bases and J 4 bases; nucleotides not matched to a gene: 7. CDR3: CASSIREGGYNEQFF. CDR3 bases: TGCGCCAGCAGCATACGGGAGGGGGGATACAATGAGCAGTTCTTC.

The chain uses TRBV28 and TRBJ2-1, with D possibly being TRBD1 (6 bases). V gave up 4 bases and J gave up 4 bases, with 14 bases separating them. The CDR3 has 15 amino acids. CDR1 MDHEN and CDR2 SYDVKM come from the germline V gene. This CDR3 is CASSSPWGRYNEQFF. The CDR3 coding sequence is TGTGCCAGCAGTTCTCCCTGGGGGCGGTACAATGAGCAGTTCTTC.

The chain carries TRBV6-1 and TRBJ2-3; D may be TRBD1 (6 bases). Trimming removed 3 bases at V and 0 bases at J, with 10 bases between. Germline assignment: CDR1 MNHNS and CDR2 SASEGT. This CDR3 comprises 15 residues. CDR3 in DNA: TGTGCCAGCAGTGAGACAGGCGTTAGCACAGATACGCAGTATTTT. This translates into CASSETGVSTDTQYF.

In its sample, this clone was seen a few times. CDR3 region: CASSGTGGFGYTF. The CDR3 DNA reads as TGTGCCAGCAGCGGAACAGGGGGCTTTGGCTACACCTTC. The rearrangement links TRBV2 to TRBJ1-2; 9 positions agree with TRBD1. From germline, CDR1 is SNHLY and CDR2 FYNNEI. Trimming at V came to 6 bases and at J to 7 bases, leaving 6 bases not matched to a gene. CDR3 length: 13 residues.

The chain employs TRBV28 and TRBJ2-7; D is possibly TRBD1 (5 bases). The V and J ends lost 9 bases and 7 bases respectively, with 22 bases between them. Per germline, CDR1 MDHEN and CDR2 SYDVKM. The CDR3 has 14 amino acids. CDR3 region: CASEWTTGSSEQYF. The CDR3 DNA reads as TGTGCCAGTGAATGGACAACCGGCTCATCGGAGCAGTACTTC.

This clone was observed a few times. This chain joins TRBV18 and TRBJ2-7, with D tentatively TRBD1 (6 bases). Germline CDR1 KGHSH, CDR2 LQKENI. Trimming left V 3 bases short and J 7 bases short, with 28 bases between. The CDR3 totals 18 residues. The CDR3 bases are TGTGCCAGCTCACCGATCCTACCGATACAGGGATATACGGGAGAGCAGTACTTC. Amino acids: CASSPILPIQGYTGEQYF.

V gene TRBV5-6 combines with J gene TRBJ2-6, with D unresolved. The V and J ends lost 0 bases and 0 bases respectively, with 4 bases between them. The CDR3 covers 15 residues. CDR1 SGHDT and CDR2 YYEEEE come from the germline V gene. As DNA, the CDR3 is TGTGCCAGCAGCTTGGTTTACTCTGGGGCCAACGTCCTGACTTTC. This sequence encodes CASSLVYSGANVLTF.